This T cell receptor (beta chain) was retrieved from a study of T cell responses to AZD1222 COVID-19 vaccine (dated by TCRdb to about 2021). Background for the entire study: TCR sequencing was performed for over 230 trial participants, of whom about 210 were given two doses of AZD1222 and some 26 were given two doses of MenACWY control vaccine. Trial participants were enrolled by age into subgroups of 18-55, 56-69 and 70-plus years, and approximately 150, 30 and 60 TCR-sequenced participants, respectively, were included in these subgroups. The research as a whole found: Reportedly, close to half of the unique spike-specific TCRs recognized epitopes lying outside the regions that are mutated in the B.1.351 and B.1.1.7 variants. Participants were mostly white British, with more females than males. The authors suggested clonal diversity may have been underestimated. Because no day 14 peak-response samples were available, the repertoires could be characterized only after the peak T cell response. Only six or seven AZD1222 recipients were SARS-CoV-2 seropositive at baseline, limiting conclusions about previously exposed vaccinees. The 56-69-year group was small, and its depth increase did not reach significance, likely because of low power. A significant rise in spike-specific TCR breadth and depth was observed after two AZD1222 doses relative to day 0 and relative to MenACWY recipients. The whole spike protein was spanned by vaccine-associated CD4 TCRs, and dominant responses were seen in regions 160-218 and 743-854.

The meaning of the sample's time point label: about 28 days (+/-7) after the second vaccine dose. This specimen's treatment or condition label, per the study, means: meningococcal conjugate vaccine given as trial control. The vaccinee samples were drawn from two UK trials, COV001 and COV002, one of which was a single-blind randomized controlled phase 2/3 trial testing AZD1222 (ChAdOx1 nCoV-19) in healthy adults. For TCRbeta chain sequencing, PBMC samples from trial participants were taken at day 0 and at day 28 after the second dose. The CDR3 regions of human TCRbeta chains were analyzed by immunosequencing. Regarding the original processing steps: Repertoire TCRs were checked for matches against a reference library of SARS-CoV-2-specific TCRs that had been generated using the MIRA antigen-specificity platform. Breadth was defined as the fraction of unique TCRs that were SARS-CoV-2-associated. Depth was defined as the fraction of total T cells that were SARS-CoV-2-associated. Using the MIRA data, each spike-specific TCR was mapped to the spike region that the TCR reacts to and placed in a CD4 or CD8 class. Log10-transformed breadth and depth values were compared by one-way ANOVA with Sidak's multiple comparisons tests. TCRdb stores this immuneACCESS table with in-frame sequences only. Part of the clones is absent; in the studies checked, under half of the shortfall reflects unresolved V genes, and no reason is known for the rest. The DNA was the basis for D and trimming; V, J and clone size are from that table. Counted in this sample were 200,000 to 250,000 clones; around 94% of them appeared once. The biggest ten clones account for over 1.5% of the sample.

Looking up the germline V gene yields CDR1 LGHNA and CDR2 YSLEER. The CDR3 runs 16 amino acids, cysteine and phenylalanine included. CDR3 DNA is the only sequence kept; it has 48 bases, read in frame from the first base. For this chain, trimming is 4 bases at the V end and 4 bases at the J end, and the number of junction bases without a gene match is 11. This clone showed up just once. Its antigen remains undetermined. No base quality information exists; no much larger clone differs at one position. The source of this sequence is an adult who received the MenACWY meningococcal vaccine as a control. The sequencing used peripheral blood, collected 28 days after the second dose of the MenACWY control vaccine. Recombination connected TRBV4-3 to TRBJ2-3; 7 bases in the middle match TRBD2. The CDR3 is CASSPQASLAADTQYF. The nucleotide sequence is TGCGCCAGCAGCCCCCAGGCATCGCTAGCGGCAGATACGCAGTATTTT.